The 22 T cell receptor beta chains given below trace back to one sample, sequenced in a study of response to subunit inactivated influenza vaccine. TCRdb reprocessed the RT-PCR reads with MiXCR, giving one entry per CDR3 protein. The table lists 650,000 to 850,000 distinct CDR3 sequences, approximately 15% of them singletons. Sequencing was performed on PBMCs from blood, taken about 14 days before vaccination. Receptors were obtained from a man aged 50 to 60 who received an inactivated influenza vaccine.

Ten or more counts support this clonotype. This chain links TRBV20-1 with TRBJ2-7, with D hard to call. Germline V gene data show CDR1 as DFQATT and CDR2 as SNEGSKA (reference sequence). The CDR3 is 12 residues long. V was pared by 3 bases and J by 5 bases, with 11 bases between. CDR3 amino acids: CSASSTNNEQYF. Written as DNA, the CDR3 is TGCAGTGCTAGTTCGACGAATAACGAGCAGTACTTC.

This sequence joins TRBV5-4 and TRBJ2-5; TRBD1 aligns across 12 bases. CDR3 length: 15 residues. Germline V CDR1 and CDR2: SGHNT, YYREEE (reference sequence). With 4 bases clipped from V and 2 bases from J, the junction kept 3 bases outside the gene matches. The chain's CDR3 is CASSGDRGRQETQYF. The CDR3 region has the DNA TGTGCCAGCAGCGGGGACAGGGGGCGTCAAGAGACCCAGTACTTC.

A few counts support this clonotype. The V call is TRBV29-1, the J call TRBJ1-2; D is unresolved. Trimming left V 4 bases short and J 4 bases short, with 16 bases between. Germline V CDR1 and CDR2: SQVTM, ANQGSEA. CDR3 length: 14 residues. The CDR3 is CSVVLSGGGYGYTF. The CDR3 DNA sequence: TGCAGCGTTGTTTTATCTGGAGGCGGCTATGGCTACACCTTC.

This clonotype was found a few times. The CDR3 DNA reads as TGTGCCATCAGTGGCCCCACTACCTACTCGACAGGGCGGCGGAACACCGGGGAGCTGTTTTTT. This translates into CAISGPTTYSTGRRNTGELFF. The chain carries TRBV10-3 and TRBJ2-2, with 7 bases lining up with TRBD1. The trim removed 4 bases at V and 1 base at J, leaving 21 bases unmatched. Germline V gene data show CDR1 as ENHRY and CDR2 as SYGVKD. The CDR3 spans 21 residues.

This clonotype was seen a handful of times. V and J are TRBV6-5 and TRBJ2-5; possible D gene TRBD1, 6 bases. V lost 0 bases and J lost 6, with 8 bases in between. Per germline, CDR1 MNHEY and CDR2 SVGAGI. CDR3 length: 13 amino acids. The CDR3 region is CASSYSGTKTQYF. In nucleotides, the CDR3 is TGTGCCAGCAGTTACTCCGGGACAAAGACCCAGTACTTC.

This rearrangement joins TRBV9 to TRBJ2-7; no clear D gene. Trimming left V 0 bases short and J 4 bases short, with 8 bases between. Germline loops: CDR1 SGDLS, CDR2 YYNGEE. The CDR3 contains 13 residues. The CDR3 region is CASSVGTKYEQYF. The CDR3 region has the DNA TGTGCCAGCAGCGTAGGGACCAAATACGAGCAGTACTTC.

The chain is built from TRBV14 and TRBJ2-3; weak D call: TRBD1 (5 bases). Trimming shortened V by 8 bases and J by 0 bases, and 12 bases separated the two germline ends. The CDR3 loop spans 14 amino acids. Germline assignment: CDR1 SGHDN and CDR2 FVKESK. Here the CDR3 DNA reads TGTGCCAGCGCTAGGGGTGTTAGCACAGATACGCAGTATTTT. It translates to CASARGVSTDTQYF. The complete variable domain, with remaining parts taken from reference TRBV14 and TRBJ2-3, reads EAGVTQFPSHSVIEKGQTVTLRCDPISGHDNLYWYRRVMGKEIKFLLHFVKESKQDESGMPNNRFLAERTGGTYSTLKVQPAELEDSGVYFCASARGVSTDTQYFGPGTRLTVL.

This chain links TRBV12-3 or TRBV12-4 with TRBJ2-5, with 7 bases fitting TRBD2. Trimming at V came to 3 bases and at J to 2 bases, leaving 12 bases not matched to a gene. The CDR3 runs to 17 residues. CDR3 loop: CASSFVSGRGSQETQYF. The DNA of the CDR3 is TGTGCCAGCAGTTTTGTTTCGGGGCGGGGGTCACAAGAGACCCAGTACTTC.

This rearrangement joins TRBV3-1 to TRBJ2-2; 8 bases agree with TRBD1. Germline V gives CDR1 LGHDT, CDR2 YNNKEL (reference sequence). V dropped 5 bases and J dropped 4; count of bases not matched to a gene: 9. The CDR3 loop spans 16 amino acids. CDR3 sequence (DNA): TGTGCCAGCAGCAATACAGGGGGGCTGGGCACCGGGGAGCTGTTTTTT. Its translation: CASSNTGGLGTGELFF.

This chain uses TRBV20-1 with TRBJ2-3; D is unclear. V dropped 5 bases and J dropped 0 bases, with 6 bases sitting between them. CDR1 DFQATT and CDR2 SNEGSKA come from the germline V gene (reference sequence). This CDR3 is 12 amino acids long. CDR3: CSAVTSTDTQYF. The CDR3 nucleotides read TGCAGTGCTGTCACTAGCACAGATACGCAGTATTTT.

There are many counts of this clonotype. Written as DNA, the CDR3 is TGTGCCAGCAGTTACGGTCTAGCGGGGAGGGGCGACACCGGGGAGCTGTTTTTT. Its protein product is CASSYGLAGRGDTGELFF. V is TRBV6-5 and J is TRBJ2-2, with 9 bases that match TRBD2. The CDR3 consists of 18 residues. V gave up 2 bases and J gave up 3 bases; unmatched junction bases: 10. CDR1 is MNHEY and CDR2 is SVGAGI in the germline V gene.

The rearrangement uses TRBV4-2 and TRBJ2-5, with TRBD1 identical over 8 bases. V trimming: 0 bases; J trimming: 4 bases; junction bases outside the gene matches: 13. Germline V CDR1 and CDR2: LGHNA, YNFKEQ. The CDR3 is made up of 18 amino acids. CDR3 sequence reads: CASSQEVGGGRGRETQYF. The CDR3 DNA reads TGTGCCAGCAGCCAAGAGGTAGGGGGAGGCAGGGGGCGAGAGACCCAGTACTTC.

This clonotype appeared many times. V and J are TRBV7-2 and TRBJ2-3; TRBD1 matches 7 bases. J was trimmed by 9 bases and V by 4 bases; bases with no gene match: 10. The CDR3 covers 14 residues. Germline values: CDR1 SGHTA, CDR2 FQGNSA. For the CDR3, the DNA is TGTGCCAGCAGCTCTCGGACCGGACAGGACACGCAGTATTTT. It specifies CASSSRTGQDTQYF.

This clonotype came up a few times. The V gene is TRBV7-9, the J gene TRBJ2-7; a weak D match, TRBD1 (5 bases). The CDR3 runs to 14 residues. Germline CDR1 reads SEHNR; CDR2 reads FQNEAQ (reference sequence). V was trimmed by 2 bases and J by 4 bases, leaving 12 bases between them. DNA of the CDR3: TGTGCCAGCAGCTTACCTTCCACAGGATACGAGCAGTACTTC. This translates into CASSLPSTGYEQYF.

The chain joins TRBV18 to TRBJ2-4; D call uncertain. The CDR3 sequence is 15 residues long. V was trimmed by 2 bases and J by 5 bases, leaving 13 bases between them. Per the germline V gene, CDR1 is KGHSH and CDR2 is LQKENI. CDR3 amino acids: CASSPRGVGENIQYF. The CDR3 DNA is TGTGCCAGCTCACCAAGAGGAGTTGGGGAAAACATTCAGTACTTC. Combining the CDR3 with reference TRBV18 and TRBJ2-4 gives the whole variable domain NAGVMQNPRHLVRRRGQEARLRCSPMKGHSHVYWYRQLPEEGLKFMVYLQKENIIDESGMPKERFSAEFPKEGPSILRIQQVVRGDSAAYFCASSPRGVGENIQYFGAGTRLSVL.

The chain combines TRBV20-1 with TRBJ2-1, with 11 bases that match TRBD2. CDR1 and CDR2 (germline): DFQATT, SNEGSKA (reference sequence). There are 14 residues in the CDR3. V trimming: 5 bases; J trimming: 7 bases; junction bases outside the gene matches: 7. CDR3 in DNA: TGCAGTGCTGTAGCGGGAGGGCCTAGGAATGAGCAGTTCTTC. It translates to CSAVAGGPRNEQFF.

This sequence joins TRBV20-1 and TRBJ2-3; D not certain. There are 15 residues in the CDR3. Trimming pared 6 bases from V and 1 base from J, leaving 17 bases between. Germline V gene sequence: CDR1 DFQATT, CDR2 SNEGSKA (reference sequence). CDR3 in amino acids: CSALRVGLGTDTQYF. For the CDR3, the DNA is TGCAGTGCCCTTAGAGTGGGGTTGGGCACAGATACGCAGTATTTT.

This clonotype was counted once. The chain links TRBV29-1 to TRBJ2-1, with 7 positions matching TRBD2. This CDR3 contains 14 residues. Germline-derived CDR1 and CDR2 are SQVTM and ANQGSEA. The V segment lost 3 bases and the J segment 7 bases; nucleotides outside the gene matches: 9. DNA of the CDR3: TGCAGCGTTGATCGAGCGGGACGGTGGAATGAGCAGTTCTTC. The encoded protein is CSVDRAGRWNEQFF.

This clonotype was counted at least ten times. The chain employs TRBV5-5 and TRBJ2-7, with D perhaps TRBD1 (5 bases). CDR3 length: 16 amino acids. The V gene's germline CDR1 is SGHKS and CDR2 YYEKEE (reference sequence). V was pared by 5 bases and J by 0 bases, with 18 bases between. CDR3 protein: CASSYLPDISSYEQYF. CDR3 nucleotides: TGTGCCAGCAGTTACCTCCCGGACATTAGCTCCTACGAGCAGTACTTC.

This chain joins TRBV29-1 and TRBJ1-2, with D hard to call. Germline V gene lookup returns CDR1 SQVTM and CDR2 ANQGSEA. The CDR3 is 8 residues long. Trimming shortened V by 2 bases and J by 11 bases, and 3 bases separated the two germline ends. CDR3 loop: CSVESYTF. The CDR3 nucleotides are TGCAGCGTTGAATCTTACACCTTC.

This clonotype was counted a few times. The chain uses TRBV7-9 and TRBJ2-1; D uncertain. V lost 8 bases and J lost 4, with 12 bases in between. The CDR3 is 13 amino acids. Germline V gene data show CDR1 as SEHNR and CDR2 as FQNEAQ (reference sequence). The CDR3 nucleotides read TGTGCCAGCGGTGCAGGAAATTACAATGAGCAGTTCTTC. The encoded protein is CASGAGNYNEQFF. Based on the CDR3 plus reference TRBV7-9 and TRBJ2-1, the full variable domain is DTGVSQNPRHKITKRGQNVTFRCDPISEHNRLYWYRQTLGQGPEFLTYFQNEAQLEKSRLLSDRFSAERPKGSFSTLEIQRTEQGDSAMYLCASGAGNYNEQFFGPGTRLTVL.

About this clonotype itself: Germline and junction disagree at one end, which may indicate a read error. CDR3 DNA sequence: TGTGCCAGCTCATCACCGCCGAGAGTGAATGAGCAGTTCTTC. Translating gives CASSSPPRVNEQFF. The chain couples TRBV18 to TRBJ2-1; D remains ambiguous. The germline V gene encodes CDR1 KGHSH and CDR2 LQKENI. CDR3 size: 14 residues.